These 16 T cell receptor beta chains originate from one sample sequenced in a study of T cell responses to AZD1222 COVID-19 vaccine. Assay used: immunoSEQ multiplex PCR; TCRdb lists only in-frame clones, some missing. The repertoire has approximately 92,000 clones, around nine tenths of them found once; the top ten carry approximately 3%. Specimen: peripheral blood, collected on day 0 of AZD1222 vaccination. These TCRs come from an adult in good health.

This chain links TRBV20-1 with TRBJ1-1; D gene unclear. CDR1 and CDR2 (germline): DFQATT, SNEGSKA (reference sequence). The CDR3 covers 11 residues. V lost 3 bases and J 1 base, leaving 3 bases between the germline ends. CDR3 nucleotides: TGCAGTGCTAGGCAGAACACTGAAGCTTTCTTT. It encodes CSARQNTEAFF.

The chain carries TRBV12-1 and TRBJ2-1; the D call in the table, TRBD2, was not verified against the DNA. TRBV12-1 is reported as a pseudogene. The CDR3 sequence is 20 residues long. In DNA, the CDR3 is TGTGCCAGCAGCTTTTCCGTCGGGACAGTTACTAGCGGGAGATCCGATGAGCAGTTCTTC. This encodes CASSFSVGTVTSGRSDEQFF.

CDR3 region: CASSLDGTSNNEQFF. DNA of the CDR3: TGTGCCAGCAGCTTAGACGGGACTAGCAACAATGAGCAGTTCTTC. The rearrangement links TRBV11-1 to TRBJ2-1; 9 bases agree with TRBD2. This CDR3 is built from 15 residues. The trim removed 1 base at V and 5 bases at J, leaving 3 bases unmatched. The germline gives CDR1 SGHAT, CDR2 FQDESV (reference sequence).

This chain connects TRBV5-5 to TRBJ1-1; D unresolved. The germline gives CDR1 SGHKS, CDR2 YYEKEE (reference sequence). CDR3 length: 13 amino acids. Trimming stripped 2 bases from V and 1 base from J, with 6 bases between. CDR3 protein: CASSFWENTEAFF. The DNA of the CDR3 is TGTGCCAGCAGCTTTTGGGAGAACACTGAAGCTTTCTTT.

This clone was detected only once. The rearrangement uses TRBV9 and TRBJ1-1; D gene uncertain. Trimming shortened V by 0 bases and J by 0 bases, and 9 bases separated the two germline ends. The CDR3 loop spans 15 amino acids. Germline CDR1 is SGDLS and CDR2 is YYNGEE. CDR3 nucleotides: TGTGCCAGCAGCGTAGCCCCCAGTTTGAACACTGAAGCTTTCTTT. Protein product: CASSVAPSLNTEAFF.

Here the CDR3 reads CASSLRTGIGTEAFF. The CDR3 DNA is TGTGCCAGCAGTCTTAGGACAGGGATAGGCACTGAAGCTTTCTTT. V gene TRBV6-5 combines with J gene TRBJ1-1; TRBD1 agrees at 8 bases. CDR1 and CDR2 from the germline V gene are MNHEY and SVGAGI. V shed 5 bases, J shed 4 bases, and the junction held 9 bases outside the gene matches. CDR3 length: 15 amino acids.

The rearrangement links TRBV7-2 to TRBJ1-6, with a weak D call TRBD1 (6 bases). V was pared by 3 bases and J by 6 bases, with 9 bases between. Germline V gene lookup returns CDR1 SGHTA and CDR2 FQGNSA. The CDR3 totals 14 residues. CDR3 sequence: CASSLRGINSPLHF. CDR3 nucleotides: TGTGCCAGCAGCTTGAGGGGGATTAATTCACCCCTCCACTTT.

This chain uses TRBV29-1 with TRBJ1-3, with D possibly matching TRBD1 (6 bases). Looked up from germline, CDR1 is SQVTM and CDR2 is ANQGSEA. The CDR3 runs to 15 residues. V gave up 0 bases and J gave up 3 bases, with 12 bases separating them. CDR3 coding DNA: TGCAGCGTTGAAGACCACAGGGCGCGTGGAAACACCATATATTTT. Its protein is CSVEDHRARGNTIYF.

This chain joins TRBV3-1 (or the pseudogene TRBV3-2) and TRBJ2-1; D possibly corresponds to TRBD2 (6 bases). V was cut by 0 bases and J by 8 bases, with 14 bases left in between. The CDR3 length is 15 residues. Germline CDR1 and CDR2: LGHDT and YNNKEL (reference sequence). For the CDR3, the DNA is TGTGCCAGCAGCCAAGATGCCAGATGGGGGGATGAGCAGTTCTTC. Amino acids: CASSQDARWGDEQFF.

J is TRBJ1-1 and V is TRBV6-5; D is ambiguous. The CDR3 length is 13 residues. V was cut by 10 bases and J by 4 bases, with 16 bases left in between. The germline V gene encodes CDR1 MNHEY and CDR2 SVGAGI. Written as DNA, the CDR3 is TGTGCCACTACTTATTTGGGGAGCACTGAAGCTTTCTTT. It yields the protein CATTYLGSTEAFF.

The chain combines TRBV14 with TRBJ1-1; D unresolved. The CDR3 extends over 17 amino acids. Germline V CDR1 and CDR2: SGHDN, FVKESK. V was trimmed by 4 bases and J by 1 base, leaving 19 bases between them. DNA of the CDR3: TGTGCCAGCAGCCCCCGCCCCGGTCAACCGTGGAACACTGAAGCTTTCTTT. It is translated as CASSPRPGQPWNTEAFF.

The genes are TRBV5-4 and TRBJ1-1; 9 bases map to TRBD1. Germline assignment: CDR1 SGHNT and CDR2 YYREEE (reference sequence). The V and J ends lost 4 bases and 10 bases, in that order; junction bases with no gene match: 11. This CDR3 has 14 residues. CDR3 region: CASSTRTGEVRAFF. The CDR3 region has the DNA TGTGCCAGCAGCACGCGGACAGGGGAAGTTAGAGCTTTCTTT.

Points on this clone: It may be a read error: a sequence one base away is much more abundant. The V and J genes are TRBV18 and TRBJ2-5; TRBD2 aligns across 9 bases. CDR3 length equals 17 residues. Trimming at V came to 3 bases and at J to 5 bases, leaving 13 bases not matched to a gene. Germline lookup yields CDR1 KGHSH and CDR2 LQKENI. CDR3 sequence: CASSPSCGGAQGETQYF. DNA of the CDR3: TGTGCCAGCTCACCGTCCTGCGGGGGGGCTCAAGGGGAGACCCAGTACTTC.

This chain joins TRBV7-8 and TRBJ1-5; no reliable D call. Trimming removed 5 bases from V and 0 bases from J, with 14 bases in between. In germline, CDR1 is SGHVS, CDR2 FQNEAQ. CDR3 length: 16 amino acids. The CDR3, as DNA: TGTGCCAGCAGCCCGACGACATTTTATAGCAATCAGCCCCAGCATTTT. Translation gives CASSPTTFYSNQPQHF.

This clone appeared once. The chain has TRBV4-1 and TRBJ1-1; no reliable D call. Germline CDR1 and CDR2: MGHRA and YSYEKL. The CDR3 sequence is 14 residues long. V lost 1 base to trimming and J lost 11 bases, with 17 bases between them. As DNA, the CDR3 is TGCGCCAGCAGCCAAGGGGAGGTTTCTGGTATGGCTTTCTTT. It codes for CASSQGEVSGMAFF.

This clone was seen more than once but under ten times. V usage is TRBV2 and J usage is TRBJ2-5, with 9 positions matching TRBD2. The CDR3 has 15 residues. Germline assignment: CDR1 SNHLY and CDR2 FYNNEI. J gave up 5 bases and V 6 bases, and 10 bases lay outside the gene matches. The CDR3 loop is CASRGTSWMRETQYF. The CDR3 DNA reads as TGTGCCAGCAGAGGGACTAGCTGGATGAGGGAGACCCAGTACTTC.